This entry concerns a single T cell receptor beta chain. Its specificity is unknown. Here immunoSEQ multiplex PCR was the method, and the copy in TCRdb shows in-frame clones only, minus some. The data show roughly 700,000 clones, with approximately 79% seen just once and approximately 1.6% held by the top ten. The CDR3 totals 15 residues. Trimming pared 0 bases from V and 4 bases from J, leaving 12 bases between. CDR1 is SGHTA, CDR2 FQGNSA, per germline. The data were obtained in a study of shared clonotypes between healthy human individuals. Study-level findings and limits: The naive CD4 repertoires of several donors were compared, and around 5% of clonotypes were shared.

This TCR was recovered from a woman in her thirties in good health. The V gene is TRBV7-2, the J gene TRBJ1-2; tentatively, D is TRBD1 (5 bases). Sequenced sample: memory CD4+ T cells sorted from blood. The sample's subset: CD45RA-negative fraction. The CDR3 DNA follows: TGTGCCAGCAGCTTAGCGGGGGATAGGGTCTATGGCTACACCTTC. This codes for CASSLAGDRVYGYTF. Full variable domain (rest looked up from reference TRBV7-2 and TRBJ1-2): GAGVSQSPSNKVTEKGKDVELRCDPISGHTALYWYRQSLGQGLEFLIYFQGNSAPDKSGLPSDRFSAERTGGSVSTLTIQRTQQEDSAVYLCASSLAGDRVYGYTFGSGTRLTVV.